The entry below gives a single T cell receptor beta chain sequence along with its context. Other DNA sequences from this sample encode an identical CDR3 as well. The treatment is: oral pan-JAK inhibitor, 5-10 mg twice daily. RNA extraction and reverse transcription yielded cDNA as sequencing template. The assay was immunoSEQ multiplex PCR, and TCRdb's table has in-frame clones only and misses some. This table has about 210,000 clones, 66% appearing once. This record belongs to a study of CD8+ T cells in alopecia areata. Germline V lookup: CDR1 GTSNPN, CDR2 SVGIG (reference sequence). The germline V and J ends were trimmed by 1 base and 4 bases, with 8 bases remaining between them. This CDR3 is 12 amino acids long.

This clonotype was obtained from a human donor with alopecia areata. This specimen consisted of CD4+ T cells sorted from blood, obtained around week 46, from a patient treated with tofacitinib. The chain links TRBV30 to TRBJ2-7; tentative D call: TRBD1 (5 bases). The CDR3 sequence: CAWSAQGYEQYF. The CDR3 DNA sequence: TGTGCCTGGAGTGCGCAGGGTTACGAGCAGTACTTC.